This TCR beta chain was sequenced for a study of cytomegalovirus exposure and HLA in healthy donors. Looking at the study overall: Caucasian-associated ancestry cluster membership applied to about four fifths of about 370 genotyped donors. The study's findings and limits: Researchers reported from a later analysis that most CMV-associated TCR beta chains appeared HLA-restricted. Using the classifier, cytomegalovirus status was reportedly diagnosed with high specificity and sensitivity.

For this clone: What it recognizes is unknown.

Vbeta (60) and Jbeta (13) primers were used in the PCR. Method: immunoSEQ multiplex PCR; TCRdb's copy keeps in-frame clones and lacks some. The top ten hold about 3.7% of the sample, which has 140,000 to 150,000 clones, approximately 80% seen once. V was pared by 4 bases and J by 5 bases, with 7 bases of the junction left unmatched. The CDR3 totals 14 residues. Germline V gene sequence: CDR1 SGHKS, CDR2 YYEKEE (reference sequence). At sampling all donors were nominally healthy, likely with unrecorded immune exposures. The V gene is TRBV5-5, the J gene TRBJ2-5; 8 nucleotides agree with TRBD1. The sample was PBMCs. The receptor was isolated from a male donor in good health and CMV-seronegative. CDR3 bases: TGTGCCAGCAGCATAAACACAGGGGGGGAGACCCAGTACTTC. Translated, it gives CASSINTGGETQYF.